The entry below describes one T cell receptor beta chain. Other DNA sequences from this sample encode an identical CDR3 as well. CDR1 and CDR2 from the germline V gene are ENHRY and SYGVKD. Trimming at V came to 2 bases and at J to 0 bases, leaving 0 bases not matched to a gene. This CDR3 has 14 amino acids. The data were obtained in a study of shared clonotypes between healthy human individuals. TCRdb's table, derived via immunoSEQ multiplex PCR, lists solely in-frame clones and lacks some. The profile shows around 510,000 clones, about 96% of them singletons. The rearrangement uses TRBV10-3 and TRBJ2-7; 8 bases align to TRBD1. Material: naive CD4+ T cells sorted from blood. Stated subset: CD45RA+ positively selected. The sequence was obtained from a woman in her twenties or thirties in good health. CDR3 in amino acids: CAISEDRGSYEQYF. The CDR3 nucleotides are TGTGCCATCAGTGAGGACAGGGGCTCCTACGAGCAGTACTTC.